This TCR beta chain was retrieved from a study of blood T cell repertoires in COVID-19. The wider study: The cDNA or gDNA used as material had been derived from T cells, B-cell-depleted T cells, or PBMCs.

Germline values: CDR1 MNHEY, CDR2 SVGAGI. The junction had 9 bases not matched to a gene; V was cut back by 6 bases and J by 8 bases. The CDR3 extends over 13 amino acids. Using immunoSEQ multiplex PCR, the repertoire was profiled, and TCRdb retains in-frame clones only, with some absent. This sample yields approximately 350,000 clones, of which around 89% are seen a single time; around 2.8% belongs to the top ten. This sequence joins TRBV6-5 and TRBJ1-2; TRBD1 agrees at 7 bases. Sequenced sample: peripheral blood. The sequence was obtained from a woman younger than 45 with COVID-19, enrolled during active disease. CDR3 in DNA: TGTGCCAGCAGCCCGGACAGGTGGGGCGGCTACACCTTC. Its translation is CASSPDRWGGYTF.